Listed below are T cell receptor beta chains from one sample, sequenced in a study of neoadjuvant anti-PD-1 for oral cavity cancer. TCRdb keeps only in-frame clones here, not all; method: immunoSEQ multiplex PCR. The data hold approximately 9,700 clones, with approximately 72% observed a single time. The source material was PBMCs, sampled after nivolumab (anti-PD-1) treatment. Source of these receptors: a person aged 35-80 years with oral cavity squamous cell carcinoma. Both conserved end residues are part of each CDR3. A D gene is named only where the DNA matches it firmly. Size tells how often a clone was seen (once, few, many) or the class of an expanded clone, and some rows leave it out.

size	length	D	J	V	CDR3	DNA
few	14	.	TRBJ2-6	TRBV13	CASSWWSPANVLTF	TGTGCCAGCAGCTGGTGGAGCCCGGCCAACGTCCTGACTTTC
.	15	.	TRBJ1-5	TRBV7-2	CASSPGTGLNQPQHF	TGTGCCAGCAGCCCCGGGACGGGCCTTAATCAGCCCCAGCATTTT
.	17	TRBD1	TRBJ1-2	TRBV7-8	CASSLAGTGALNYGYTF	TGTGCCAGCAGCTTAGCCGGGACAGGCGCTCTAAACTATGGCTACACCTTC
.	18	TRBD1	TRBJ1-2	TRBV18	CASSPDPTAGTGQGGYTF	TGTGCCAGCTCACCCGACCCCACTGCCGGGACAGGGCAAGGTGGCTACACCTTC
once	16	.	TRBJ2-3	TRBV5-1	CASSLGGTAPGNTQYF	TGCGCCAGCAGCTTAGGCGGGACAGCCCCCGGGAATACGCAGTATTTT
.	14	.	TRBJ2-3	TRBV28	CASSPQSSTDTQYF	TGTGCCAGCAGCCCACAATCTAGCACAGATACGCAGTATTTT
once	14	TRBD1	TRBJ1-2	TRBV7-9	CASSAPGTGVGYTF	TGTGCCAGCAGCGCCCCCGGGACAGGGGTAGGCTACACCTTC
.	14	.	TRBJ2-7	TRBV19	CASSEASRPSSLHF	TGTGCCAGTAGTGAGGCGAGTAGACCGTCTTCCTTGCACTTC
.	12	.	TRBJ1-1	TRBV11-2	CASSLINTEAFF	TGTGCCAGCAGCTTAATAAACACTGAAGCTTTCTTT
.	14	.	TRBJ2-6	TRBV15	CATSKGAGANVLTF	TGTGCCACCAGCAAGGGGGCTGGGGCCAACGTCCTGACTTTC
.	15	.	TRBJ2-6	TRBV5-6	CASTLNGPGANVLTF	TGTGCCAGCACCTTAAACGGGCCTGGGGCCAACGTCCTGACTTTC
.	15	.	TRBJ1-3	TRBV6-1	CASSVLTGYENTIYF	TGTGCCAGCAGTGTTCTAACTGGATATGAAAACACCATATATTTT
.	14	TRBD1	TRBJ1-2	TRBV7-9	CASSWGQAAYGYTF	TGTGCCAGCAGCTGGGGACAGGCGGCCTATGGCTACACCTTC
few	15	.	TRBJ1-6	TRBV11-2	CASSSLKGINSPLHF	TGTGCCAGCAGCTCGCTAAAGGGTATTAATTCACCCCTCCACTTT
.	15	.	TRBJ2-7	TRBV19	CASSIIQGKSYEQYF	TGTGCCAGTAGTATTATCCAGGGAAAATCCTACGAGCAGTACTTC
few	15	.	TRBJ1-5	TRBV5-5	CASSLSPGANQPQHF	TGTGCCAGCAGCTTGAGTCCGGGGGCCAATCAGCCCCAGCATTTT
.	17	TRBD1	TRBJ2-1	TRBV4-1	CASSQGGWTGNYNEQFF	TGCGCCAGCAGCCAAGGCGGCTGGACAGGGAATTACAATGAGCAGTTCTTC
.	14	.	TRBJ2-1	TRBV4-1	CASSQVLAWDEQFF	TGCGCCAGCAGCCAAGTCTTAGCTTGGGATGAGCAGTTCTTC
.	14	.	TRBJ1-1	TRBV30	CAWTSWGINTEAFF	TGTGCCTGGACCAGCTGGGGGATAAACACTGAAGCTTTCTTT
few	12	.	TRBJ2-1	TRBV4-1	CASLGTKDEQFF	TGCGCCAGCCTTGGTACCAAGGATGAGCAGTTCTTC
few	12	TRBD1	TRBJ1-1	TRBV2	CASSFDRAEAFF	TGTGCCAGCAGTTTTGACAGGGCTGAAGCTTTCTTT
once	14	.	TRBJ2-3	TRBV14	CASSQDGTRDTQYF	TGTGCCAGCAGCCAAGATGGGACCAGAGATACGCAGTATTTT
.	16	.	TRBJ2-6	TRBV29-1	CSVERDTDSGANVLTF	TGCAGCGTTGAACGGGACACCGACTCTGGGGCCAACGTCCTGACTTTC
.	14	.	TRBJ1-2	TRBV7-9	CASSTGRTNYGYTF	TGTGCCAGCAGCACGGGCCGCACTAACTATGGCTACACCTTC
few	13	.	TRBJ2-7	TRBV11-2	CASSPLGDYEQYF	TGTGCCAGCAGCCCCTTGGGGGACTACGAGCAGTACTTC
.	16	.	TRBJ2-5	TRBV21-1	CASSKARPRPKETQYF	TGTGCCAGCAGCAAAGCTAGGCCTCGCCCGAAAGAGACCCAGTACTTC
.	18	TRBD2	TRBJ2-3	TRBV2	CASSESGLAGESTDTQYF	TGTGCCAGCAGTGAATCAGGACTAGCGGGGGAAAGCACAGATACGCAGTATTTT
.	16	TRBD2	TRBJ2-7	TRBV10-3	CAISESGIAGSYEQYF	TGTGCCATCAGTGAGTCGGGAATAGCGGGGTCCTACGAGCAGTACTTC
.	15	.	TRBJ1-1	TRBV9	CASSVGRTENTEAFF	TGTGCCAGCAGCGTAGGCCGGACAGAGAACACTGAAGCTTTCTTT
.	13	TRBD2	TRBJ2-3	TRBV27	CATGLAATDTQYF	TGTGCCACGGGACTAGCGGCCACAGATACGCAGTATTTT
few	12	.	TRBJ2-2	TRBV27	CASRLAGGELFF	TGTGCCAGCAGACTAGCTGGCGGGGAGCTGTTTTTT
.	14	.	TRBJ2-1	TRBV11-2	CASSPSGGWGEQFF	TGTGCCAGCAGCCCTAGTGGGGGATGGGGTGAGCAGTTCTTC
.	12	.	TRBJ2-7	TRBV13	CASSPRYYEQYF	TGTGCCAGCAGCCCTCGGTACTACGAGCAGTACTTC
.	16	TRBD2	TRBJ2-3	TRBV7-2	CASSLGLAGGQDTQYF	TGTGCCAGCAGCTTAGGGCTAGCGGGGGGGCAAGATACGCAGTATTTT
.	13	.	TRBJ1-1	TRBV11-2	CASSFSPGREAFF	TGTGCCAGCAGCTTCTCGCCGGGCCGCGAGGCTTTCTTT
.	15	.	TRBJ1-3	TRBV6-5	CASRSEPGAGNTIYF	TGTGCCAGCAGGTCCGAACCGGGTGCTGGAAACACCATATATTTT
.	13	.	TRBJ2-2	TRBV5-1	CASSLDRVGELFF	TGCGCCAGCAGCTTGGACAGGGTGGGGGAGCTGTTTTTT
.	16	TRBD2	TRBJ2-3	TRBV28	CASSLSTSGRADTQYF	TGTGCCAGCAGTTTATCGACTAGCGGGAGAGCAGATACGCAGTATTTT
.	16	.	TRBJ2-1	TRBV19	CASSGSEGVSYNEQFF	TGTGCCAGTAGTGGCTCGGAGGGAGTATCCTACAATGAGCAGTTCTTC
.	14	.	TRBJ2-1	TRBV10-3	CAISGDGSYNEQFF	TGTGCCATCAGTGGCGACGGGAGTTACAATGAGCAGTTCTTC
.	16	TRBD2	TRBJ2-5	TRBV2	CASSARGGLAGETQYF	TGTGCCAGCAGTGCGAGGGGGGGACTAGCGGGTGAGACCCAGTACTTC
.	14	TRBD1	TRBJ1-2	TRBV7-9	CASNPPGQGYGYTF	TGTGCCAGCAATCCACCGGGACAGGGCTATGGCTACACCTTC
.	13	.	TRBJ1-1	TRBV14	CASSLKMNTEAFF	TGTGCCAGCAGCCTTAAAATGAACACTGAAGCTTTCTTT
.	10	.	TRBJ2-5	TRBV10-2	CASGTETQYF	TGCGCCAGCGGGACCGAGACCCAGTACTTC
.	14	.	TRBJ2-1	TRBV9	CASSVGGVRNEQFF	TGTGCCAGCAGCGTAGGTGGGGTGAGGAATGAGCAGTTCTTC
.	14	.	TRBJ2-7	TRBV9	CASSVEGQGYEQYF	TGTGCCAGCAGCGTAGAGGGTCAAGGTTACGAGCAGTACTTC
.	15	TRBD1	TRBJ1-1	TRBV5-1	CASSSVGTANTEAFF	TGCGCCAGCAGCTCGGTAGGGACAGCGAACACTGAAGCTTTCTTT
.	11	.	TRBJ2-7	TRBV2	CASSAPYEQYF	TGTGCCAGCAGTGCACCCTACGAGCAGTACTTC
few	14	TRBD1	TRBJ2-7	TRBV2	CASSGGPSSYEQYF	TGTGCCAGCTCAGGGGGCCCAAGCTCCTACGAGCAGTACTTC
.	13	.	TRBJ1-1	TRBV11-2	CASSLSGNTEAFF	TGTGCCAGCAGCTTAAGCGGAAACACTGAAGCTTTCTTT
few	15	TRBD1	TRBJ1-5	TRBV12-5	CASGLGTGGNQPQHF	TGTGCTAGTGGTTTGGGGACAGGGGGCAATCAGCCCCAGCATTTT
.	15	.	TRBJ2-1	TRBV7-9	CASRRSAEPYNEQFF	TGTGCCAGCAGACGCTCGGCGGAACCTTACAATGAGCAGTTCTTC
few	13	.	TRBJ1-5	TRBV29-1	CSASAGAGQPQHF	TGCAGCGCGAGTGCGGGGGCGGGACAGCCCCAGCATTTT
.	13	.	TRBJ1-3	TRBV6-1	CASSGRSGNTIYF	TGTGCCAGCAGTGGTCGCTCTGGAAACACCATATATTTT
few	20	TRBD2	TRBJ2-1	TRBV7-3	CASSLGGWGLAGEYNNEQFF	TGTGCCAGCAGCTTAGGGGGTTGGGGACTAGCGGGAGAGTACAACAATGAGCAGTTCTTC
.	12	.	TRBJ2-3	TRBV29-1	CSASFEIDTQYF	TGCAGCGCCTCTTTTGAGATAGATACGCAGTATTTT
.	14	TRBD2	TRBJ2-1	TRBV11-2	CASSWGLAPNEQFF	TGTGCCAGCAGCTGGGGACTAGCCCCCAATGAGCAGTTCTTC
.	14	.	TRBJ1-5	TRBV30	CAWSDYSKDQPQHF	TGTGCCTGGAGTGATTACAGCAAGGACCAGCCCCAGCATTTT
few	18	TRBD2	TRBJ2-2	TRBV10-2	CASSESSGLAGGTGELFF	TGCGCCAGCAGTGAGTCGTCGGGACTAGCGGGGGGGACCGGGGAGCTGTTTTTT